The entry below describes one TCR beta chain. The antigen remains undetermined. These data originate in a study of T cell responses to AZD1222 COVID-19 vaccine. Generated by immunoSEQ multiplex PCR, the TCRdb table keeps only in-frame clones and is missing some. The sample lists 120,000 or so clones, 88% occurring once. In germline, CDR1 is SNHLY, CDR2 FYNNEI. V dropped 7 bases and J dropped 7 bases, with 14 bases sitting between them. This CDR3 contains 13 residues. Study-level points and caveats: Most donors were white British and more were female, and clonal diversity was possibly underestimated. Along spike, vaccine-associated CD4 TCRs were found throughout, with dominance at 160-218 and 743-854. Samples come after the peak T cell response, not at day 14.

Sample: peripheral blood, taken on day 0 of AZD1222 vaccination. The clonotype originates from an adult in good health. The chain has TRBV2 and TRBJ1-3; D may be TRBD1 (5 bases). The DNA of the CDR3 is TGTGCCAGCACTGCGGGCAGGGACAACACCATATATTTT. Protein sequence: CASTAGRDNTIYF.